Below are 17 T cell receptor beta chains sequenced from a single sample in a study of blood T cell repertoires in COVID-19. The method was immunoSEQ multiplex PCR; TCRdb's version includes in-frame clones alone and lacks a portion of them. The table has a few hundred thousand clones, roughly 90% seen once; the top ten hold about 6%. What was sequenced was peripheral blood. The receptors stem from a man in his late teens or twenties who had recovered from COVID-19.

This clone was detected a few times. The chain links TRBV9 to TRBJ1-1; D unresolved. The V end was cut by 3 bases, the J end by 5 bases, with 8 bases between. CDR1 SGDLS and CDR2 YYNGEE come from the germline V gene. The CDR3 covers 12 residues. The CDR3 DNA reads TGTGCCAGCAGCGGTTTGGAGACTGAAGCTTTCTTT. Protein sequence: CASSGLETEAFF. The whole variable domain, filled in from reference TRBV9 and TRBJ1-1, reads DSGVTQTPKHLITATGQRVTLRCSPRSGDLSVYWYQQSLDQGLQFLIQYYNGEERAKGNILERFSAQQFPDLHSELNLSSLELGDSALYFCASSGLETEAFFGQGTRLTVV.

V and J are TRBV19 and TRBJ1-2; 7 bases are a match to TRBD1. The V gene end was trimmed by 6 bases and the J gene end by 4 bases; junction bases not matched to a gene: 14. The CDR3 consists of 16 residues. Germline-derived CDR1 and CDR2 are LNHDA and SQIVND (reference sequence). CDR3 region: CASSPQIDRAGYGYTF. CDR3 DNA: TGTGCCAGTAGCCCCCAGATAGACAGGGCAGGCTATGGCTACACCTTC.

The V and J genes are TRBV19 and TRBJ1-3; a weak D match, TRBD1 (6 bases). Germline values: CDR1 LNHDA, CDR2 SQIVND (reference sequence). Trimming removed 5 bases at V and 0 bases at J, with 14 bases between. This CDR3 spans 16 amino acids. This CDR3 is CASSLFTGSSGNTIYF. The CDR3 DNA follows: TGTGCCAGTAGTCTCTTCACAGGGAGCTCTGGAAACACCATATATTTT. Looking up the rest from reference TRBV19 and TRBJ1-3 gives the full variable domain: DGGITQSPKYLFRKEGQNVTLSCEQNLNHDAMYWYRQDPGQGLRLIYYSQIVNDFQKGDIAEGYSVSREKKESFPLTVTSAQKNPTAFYLCASSLFTGSSGNTIYFGEGSWLTVV.

V and J are TRBV9 and TRBJ2-7, with TRBD1 matching 9 bases. Unmatched junction bases numbered 6, after V lost 5 bases and J lost 6 bases. From germline, CDR1 is SGDLS and CDR2 YYNGEE. The CDR3 is 13 residues long. The CDR3 sequence: CASSSDRGGEQYF. The CDR3 DNA reads as TGTGCCAGCAGTTCAGACAGGGGGGGCGAGCAGTACTTC.

This rearrangement joins TRBV2 to TRBJ2-7, with 9 positions matching TRBD2. V trimming: 2 bases; J trimming: 3 bases; junction bases outside the gene matches: 2. This CDR3 region has 14 residues. The germline V gene encodes CDR1 SNHLY and CDR2 FYNNEI. The CDR3 sequence is CASSELAGSYEQYF. Here the CDR3 DNA reads TGTGCCAGCAGTGAACTAGCGGGAAGCTACGAGCAGTACTTC.

Comment on this clone: Other DNA sequences in this specimen translate into the identical CDR3. The chain carries TRBV12-3 or TRBV12-4 and TRBJ2-2, with D possibly matching TRBD2 (6 bases). V lost 3 bases and J lost 6, with 8 bases in between. The CDR3 length is 13 residues. CDR3 sequence: CASSLGGPGELFF. DNA of the CDR3: TGTGCCAGCAGTTTGGGAGGCCCCGGGGAGCTGTTTTTT.

This chain uses TRBV18 with TRBJ1-2; TRBD1 agrees at 9 bases. The germline V gene encodes CDR1 KGHSH and CDR2 LQKENI. CDR3 length: 16 residues. V shed 3 bases, J shed 6 bases, and the junction held 11 bases outside the gene matches. CDR3 amino acids: CASSPLTGGEGDGYTF. The CDR3, as DNA: TGTGCCAGCTCACCCCTAACAGGGGGCGAGGGGGATGGCTACACCTTC.

The chain recombines TRBV20-1 with TRBJ2-4; D possibly corresponds to TRBD2 (5 bases). This CDR3 is 13 amino acids long. The V gene lost 3 bases and the J gene lost 7 bases, with 13 bases spanning the gap. Germline values: CDR1 DFQATT, CDR2 SNEGSKA (reference sequence). The CDR3 nucleotides read TGCAGTGCTAGTTCCCGAGGGCAGAACATTCAGTACTTC. Amino acids: CSASSRGQNIQYF.

The chain carries TRBV19 and TRBJ2-7; 8 nucleotides match TRBD1. Germline values: CDR1 LNHDA, CDR2 SQIVND (reference sequence). CDR3 length equals 15 residues. J was trimmed by 4 bases and V by 4 bases; bases with no gene match: 9. CDR3 DNA: TGTGCCAGTAGTAACTCCGGGACAGGATCGTACGAGCAGTACTTC. It specifies CASSNSGTGSYEQYF.

The chain combines TRBV19 with TRBJ2-7; TRBD1 matches at 7 bases. Trimming took 6 bases from V and 3 from J; bases not matched to a gene: 11. Germline loops: CDR1 LNHDA, CDR2 SQIVND (reference sequence). CDR3 size: 15 residues. CDR3 sequence: CASRDPGQRHYEQYF. DNA of the CDR3: TGTGCCAGTAGGGACCCGGGACAGCGACACTACGAGCAGTACTTC.

The chain combines TRBV19 with TRBJ1-1; D may be TRBD1 (5 bases). CDR3 length: 15 residues. V lost 8 bases, J lost 1 base, and 17 bases lay in between. CDR1 is LNHDA, CDR2 SQIVND, per germline (reference sequence). This chain's CDR3 is CASETDFTGNTEAFF. In nucleotides, the CDR3 is TGTGCCAGTGAGACAGATTTTACTGGGAACACTGAAGCTTTCTTT. The variable domain in full, with the rest retrieved from reference TRBV19 and TRBJ1-1, is DGGITQSPKYLFRKEGQNVTLSCEQNLNHDAMYWYRQDPGQGLRLIYYSQIVNDFQKGDIAEGYSVSREKKESFPLTVTSAQKNPTAFYLCASETDFTGNTEAFFGQGTRLTVV.

This chain connects TRBV13 to TRBJ2-3; D is ambiguous. CDR1 and CDR2 from the germline V gene are PRHDT and FYEKMQ (reference sequence). Trimming stripped 5 bases from V and 1 base from J, with 10 bases between. The CDR3 extends over 14 amino acids. As DNA, the CDR3 is TGTGCCAGCAGCCCTGGCGGTCGCACAGATACGCAGTATTTT. Amino acid sequence: CASSPGGRTDTQYF.

The genes are TRBV19 and TRBJ1-1; weak D call: TRBD1 (6 bases). The CDR3 is 15 amino acids. V was clipped by 10 bases and J by 5 bases, with 23 bases between them. Germline V gene lookup returns CDR1 LNHDA and CDR2 SQIVND (reference sequence). CDR3 sequence: CATKTGTLQSTEAFF. CDR3 DNA: TGTGCCACCAAAACCGGGACACTCCAGAGTACTGAAGCTTTCTTT.

This clone was seen a handful of times. The gene calls are TRBV2 and TRBJ2-7; TRBD2 is a possible D gene (5 bases). The germline V and J ends were trimmed by 4 bases and 5 bases, with 9 bases remaining between them. The CDR3 sequence is 12 residues long. Germline loops: CDR1 SNHLY, CDR2 FYNNEI. CDR3 sequence: CASSVGGDEQYF. CDR3 sequence (DNA): TGTGCCAGCAGTGTAGGAGGAGACGAGCAGTACTTC.

The chain combines TRBV9 with TRBJ2-3; a weak D match, TRBD2 (6 bases). This CDR3 has 15 amino acids. Germline V CDR1 and CDR2: SGDLS, YYNGEE. V was cut by 2 bases and J by 3 bases, with 13 bases left in between. CDR3 sequence (DNA): TGTGCCAGCAGCGTGGAGGGGTTGGGGACAGATACGCAGTATTTT. This sequence encodes CASSVEGLGTDTQYF.

This clone appeared a single time. The rearrangement links TRBV9 to TRBJ2-7; the D gene is possibly TRBD1 (6 bases). The V gene's germline CDR1 is SGDLS and CDR2 YYNGEE. The ends were cut back, 0 bases at V and 5 bases at J, with 12 bases in the middle. The CDR3 spans 14 residues. CDR3 protein: CASSVEQGSHEQYF. The CDR3 region has the DNA TGTGCCAGCAGCGTAGAGCAGGGGTCCCACGAGCAGTACTTC.

The V gene is TRBV19, the J gene TRBJ1-6; tentatively, D is TRBD1 (5 bases). Germline V CDR1 and CDR2: LNHDA, SQIVND (reference sequence). V was cut by 8 bases and J by 10 bases, with 18 bases left in between. CDR3 length: 14 residues. The CDR3 bases are TGTGCCAGTGCGGCCCAGGGAGGGAGGTCACCCCTCCACTTT. This sequence encodes CASAAQGGRSPLHF.